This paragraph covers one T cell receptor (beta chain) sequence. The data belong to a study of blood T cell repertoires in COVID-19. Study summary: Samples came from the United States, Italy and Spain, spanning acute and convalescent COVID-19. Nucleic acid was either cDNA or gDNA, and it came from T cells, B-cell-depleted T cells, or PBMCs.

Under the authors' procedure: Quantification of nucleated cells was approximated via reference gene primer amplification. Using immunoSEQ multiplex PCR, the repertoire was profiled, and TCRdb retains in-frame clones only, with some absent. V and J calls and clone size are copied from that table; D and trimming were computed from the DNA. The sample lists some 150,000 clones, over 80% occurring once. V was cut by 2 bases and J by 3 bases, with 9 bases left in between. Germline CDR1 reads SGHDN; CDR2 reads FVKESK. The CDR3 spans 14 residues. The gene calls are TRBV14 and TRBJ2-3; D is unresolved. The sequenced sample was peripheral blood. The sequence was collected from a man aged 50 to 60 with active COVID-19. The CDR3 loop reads CASSQQFGTDTQYF. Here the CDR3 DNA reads TGTGCCAGCAGCCAACAATTCGGTACAGATACGCAGTATTTT.